What follows are 10 T cell receptor beta chains derived from one specimen sequenced in a study of blood T cell repertoires in COVID-19. Sequencing used immunoSEQ multiplex PCR; TCRdb keeps in-frame clones, though not all of them. The table records approximately 80,000 clones, roughly three quarters of them present only once. Sequencing used peripheral blood. These receptors originate from a man aged 70 or older with active or convalescent COVID-19.

The sample holds a few counts of this clone. The CDR3 sequence: CASSSGGVDTQYF. CDR3 DNA: TGTGCCAGCAGTTCCGGGGGGGTAGATACGCAGTATTTT. The J gene is TRBJ2-3, the V gene TRBV28, with TRBD2 matching 8 bases. Germline assignment: CDR1 MDHEN and CDR2 SYDVKM. The length of the CDR3 is 13 residues. Unmatched junction bases numbered 2, after V lost 4 bases and J lost 5 bases.

The V call is TRBV7-9, the J call TRBJ2-5, with D maybe TRBD2 (6 bases). Per the germline V gene, CDR1 is SEHNR and CDR2 is FQNEAQ (reference sequence). This CDR3 region has 14 residues. The ends were cut back, 1 base at V and 5 bases at J, with 11 bases in the middle. CDR3 sequence (DNA): TGTGCCAGCAGCTTAGGGCGGGGACTGGAGACCCAGTACTTC. It yields the protein CASSLGRGLETQYF.

The genes are TRBV11-1 and TRBJ1-2, with TRBD1 as a possible D gene (5 bases). V was clipped by 4 bases and J by 4 bases, with 7 bases between them. The germline gives CDR1 SGHAT, CDR2 FQDESV (reference sequence). This CDR3 region has 12 residues. The CDR3 region is CASSSDSYGYTF. The CDR3 nucleotides read TGTGCCAGCAGCTCTGACAGCTATGGCTACACCTTC.

CDR3: CARQIADRSSYEQYF. The CDR3 nucleotides read TGCGCCAGGCAAATTGCGGACAGGTCATCCTACGAGCAGTACTTC. The chain is built from TRBV10-1 and TRBJ2-7, with 7 bases fitting TRBD1. Germline values: CDR1 WNHNN, CDR2 SYGVQD (reference sequence). CDR3 size: 15 residues. Trimming took 9 bases from V and 1 from J; bases not matched to a gene: 12.

This rearrangement joins TRBV5-1 to TRBJ1-2; D is unresolved. The V gene's germline CDR1 is SGHRS and CDR2 YFSETQ. V was cut by 3 bases and J by 8 bases, with 17 bases left in between. The CDR3 has 14 residues. DNA for the CDR3: TGCGCCAGCAGCTATAGACGGCGGTCGTTAGGCTACACCTTC. Protein product: CASSYRRRSLGYTF.

DNA for the CDR3: TGTGCCAGCAGTAAGACAGGGGAGGCAGATACGCAGTATTTT. Its protein is CASSKTGEADTQYF. The chain has TRBV6-6 and TRBJ2-3, with 8 bases lining up with TRBD1. The CDR3 totals 14 residues. Per germline, CDR1 MNHNY and CDR2 SVGAGI (reference sequence). The J segment lost 4 bases and the V segment lost 5 bases, leaving 5 bases of the junction unmatched.

This chain uses TRBV19 with TRBJ1-1; D is perhaps TRBD1 (5 bases). This CDR3 contains 18 residues. The germline V and J ends were trimmed by 7 bases and 5 bases, with 29 bases remaining between them. Germline CDR1 and CDR2: LNHDA and SQIVND (reference sequence). The CDR3 DNA reads as TGTGCCAGTATTCCCATCGGGGGGTTAGAAGCGCAGAGGACTGAAGCTTTCTTT. Its protein is CASIPIGGLEAQRTEAFF.

The chain uses TRBV28 and TRBJ2-3; D ambiguous. V lost 5 bases and J 5 bases, leaving 14 bases between the germline ends. The CDR3 is 14 residues long. Germline assignment: CDR1 MDHEN and CDR2 SYDVKM. CDR3: CASSESPGRDTQYF. The CDR3 nucleotides read TGTGCCAGCAGTGAATCGCCAGGTCGAGATACGCAGTATTTT.

The chain is built from TRBV3-1 (or the pseudogene TRBV3-2) and TRBJ2-2, with no clear D. CDR3 length: 12 residues. The germline V gene encodes CDR1 LGHDT and CDR2 YNNKEL (reference sequence). Trimming took off 5 bases at V and 4 bases at J, with 5 bases between the two ends. The CDR3 nucleotides are TGTGCCAGCAGCGGAGTCACCGGGGAGCTGTTTTTT. Translating it yields CASSGVTGELFF.

The CDR3 DNA reads as TGTGCCAGTACCGCCGGGACAGGGGGCCGGCAGCCCCAGCATTTT. This codes for CASTAGTGGRQPQHF. The J gene is TRBJ1-5, the V gene TRBV19; 12 nucleotides agree with TRBD1. With 7 bases clipped from V and 7 bases from J, the junction kept 8 bases outside the gene matches. The V gene's germline CDR1 is LNHDA and CDR2 SQIVND (reference sequence). The CDR3 covers 15 residues.